This record concerns one T cell receptor (beta chain) sequence. The sample originates from a study of blood T cell repertoires in COVID-19. The wider study: The samples span acute and convalescent COVID-19 from the United States, Italy and Spain.

The CDR3 has 16 amino acids. Germline CDR1 reads LNHDA; CDR2 reads SQIVND (reference sequence). V was trimmed by 3 bases and J by 1 base, leaving 13 bases between them. Original processing notes: How many nucleated cells were present was estimated from reference gene primer amplification. Profiling relied on immunoSEQ multiplex PCR, and the TCRdb table lists in-frame clones only, not all of them. Clone size and the V and J calls come from that table; the DNA yielded D and trimming. The table lists some 260,000 clones, 80% to 90% of them singletons. The sequencing input was peripheral blood. The rearrangement joins TRBV19 to TRBJ2-1; tentative D call: TRBD1 (5 bases). This sequence originates from a woman in her sixties or seventies with COVID-19, enrolled during active disease. Written as DNA, the CDR3 is TGTGCCAGTAGTATCGCAGGGATAAGATCCTACAATGAGCAGTTCTTC. Amino acids: CASSIAGIRSYNEQFF.